This TCR beta chain was sequenced for a study of Ad26.COV2.S vaccination and SARS-CoV-2 variants. Data came from immunoSEQ multiplex PCR; TCRdb stores just in-frame clones and leaves some out. Of about 390,000 clones in the sample, 92% are singletons; the top ten hold more than 1.5%. The sample's treatment: 15 to 20 received Ad26.COV2.S at low or high dose, single or two shots; 5 received placebo; per-sample allocation not given. The samples were gathered on day 63 after the first injection of vaccine or placebo. This CDR3 region has 17 residues. This chain connects TRBV21-1 to TRBJ2-4; the listed D gene, TRBD2, was not tested against the DNA. TRBV21-1 is a documented pseudogene. The sample consisted of peripheral blood, taken in a trial of Ad26.COV2.S vaccine versus placebo. The clonotype was recovered from a person between 18 and 65 years old who received the Ad26.COV2.S COVID-19 vaccine or a placebo. CDR3 sequence: CASSKCQVELAKNIQYF. The CDR3 DNA sequence: TGTGCCAGCAGCAAATGCCAAGTGGAGCTAGCCAAAAACATTCAGTACTTC.